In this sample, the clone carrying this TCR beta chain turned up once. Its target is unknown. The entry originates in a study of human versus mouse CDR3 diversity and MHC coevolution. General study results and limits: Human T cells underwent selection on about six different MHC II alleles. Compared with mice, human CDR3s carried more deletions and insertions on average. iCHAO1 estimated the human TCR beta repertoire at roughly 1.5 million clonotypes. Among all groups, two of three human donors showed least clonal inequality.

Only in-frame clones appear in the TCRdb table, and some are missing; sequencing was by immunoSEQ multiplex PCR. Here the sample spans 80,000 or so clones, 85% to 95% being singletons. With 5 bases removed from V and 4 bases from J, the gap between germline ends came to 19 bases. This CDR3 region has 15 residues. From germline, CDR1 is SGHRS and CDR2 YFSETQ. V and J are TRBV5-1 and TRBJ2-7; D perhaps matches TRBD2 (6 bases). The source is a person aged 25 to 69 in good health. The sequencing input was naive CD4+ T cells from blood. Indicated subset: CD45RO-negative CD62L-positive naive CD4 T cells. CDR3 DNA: TGCGCCAGCAGGGCGGGACCAGAAGGGCGGTACGAGCAGTACTTC. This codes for CASRAGPEGRYEQYF.